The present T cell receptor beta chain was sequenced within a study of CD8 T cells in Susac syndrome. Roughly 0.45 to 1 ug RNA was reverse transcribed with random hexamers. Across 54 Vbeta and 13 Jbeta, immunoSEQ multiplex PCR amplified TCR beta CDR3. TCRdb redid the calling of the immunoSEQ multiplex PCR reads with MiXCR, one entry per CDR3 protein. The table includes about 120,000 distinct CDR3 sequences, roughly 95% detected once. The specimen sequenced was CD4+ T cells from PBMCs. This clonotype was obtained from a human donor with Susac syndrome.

CDR3 bases: TGTGCCAGCAGTGACAGGGGGGACGAGCAGTACTTC. It specifies CASSDRGDEQYF. This rearrangement joins TRBV2 to TRBJ2-7, with a tentative D call TRBD1 (7 bases). Deletions cut 3 bases from V and 5 bases from J, with 8 bases between. Germline loops: CDR1 SNHLY, CDR2 FYNNEI. This CDR3 contains 12 residues.